This T cell receptor (beta chain) was captured by sequencing in a study of CD8 T cells in Susac syndrome. Random hexamers primed reverse transcription of about 0.5 to 1 ug RNA. One entry per CDR3 protein, called by TCRdb with MiXCR from the immunoSEQ multiplex PCR reads. Of 200,000 or so distinct CDR3 sequences in the sample, 90% to 95% were seen once. The CDR3 has 11 amino acids. V lost 5 bases, J lost 15 bases, and 5 bases stayed unmatched. Study conclusions and caveats: The study recognized that the number of individuals in its TCR sequencing and HLA analysis was relatively small.

Note on this clonotype: Antigen: not known.

Sequencing of TCR beta, carried out with a high-throughput approach, was applied to CD8+ and CD4+ T cells from the blood. Treatment-naive patients with stable or active relapsing-remitting disease were the multiple sclerosis controls. FACS was used to enrich TEMRA cells, whereas the CD8+ and CD4+ T cells were obtained by negative isolation. Material for sequencing was CD4+ T cells from PBMCs. The genes are TRBV12-3 or TRBV12-4 and TRBJ1-5; 9 bases are shared with TRBD1. This clonotype was obtained from a human donor with multiple sclerosis. The CDR3 sequence is CASSLGTGRHF. CDR3 sequence (DNA): TGTGCCAGCAGTCTCGGGACAGGGCGGCATTTT.